This T cell receptor (beta chain) came from a study of cytomegalovirus exposure and HLA in healthy donors. Broader study findings: Many donors carried some public TCRs, although rarity characterized most TCR sequences.

This clone came up a few times. What it binds is unknown. The donors were members of the validation cohort comprising about 130 subjects, separate from the roughly 640-subject first cohort. Germline V gives CDR1 SEHNR, CDR2 FQNEAQ (reference sequence). The CDR3 length is 13 residues. Deletions cut 1 base from V and 11 bases from J, with 12 bases between. Sequencing used immunoSEQ multiplex PCR; TCRdb keeps in-frame clones, though not all of them. The sample shows about 250,000 clones, roughly 87% of them seen only once. Input material: PBMCs. The origin of this receptor is a man younger than 30 in good health and CMV-seropositive. The rearrangement joins TRBV7-9 to TRBJ1-5, with a weak D call TRBD1 (5 bases). DNA of the CDR3: TGTGCCAGCAGCTTAGAAGGGGTCGGAGCCCAGCATTTT. As protein: CASSLEGVGAQHF.